Listed here are 12 T cell receptor beta chains from one sample, sequenced in a study of T cell responses to AZD1222 COVID-19 vaccine. The method was immunoSEQ multiplex PCR; TCRdb's version includes in-frame clones alone and lacks a portion of them. In the table there are 45,000 to 70,000 clones, more than 70% of which are singletons. The specimen comprised peripheral blood, sampled 28 days after the second AZD1222 dose. Receptors were obtained from an adult who received the AZD1222 COVID-19 vaccine.

The chain carries TRBV18 and TRBJ1-1; D is possibly TRBD1 (5 bases). This CDR3 spans 13 amino acids. Trimming took 3 bases from V and 4 from J, leaving 9 bases between them. Per germline, CDR1 KGHSH and CDR2 LQKENI. CDR3 coding DNA: TGTGCCAGCTCACCTGACGGGGGCACTGAAGCTTTCTTT. It specifies CASSPDGGTEAFF.

V and J are TRBV3-1 (or the pseudogene TRBV3-2) and TRBJ2-1; D gene unclear. Germline lookup yields CDR1 LGHDT and CDR2 YNNKEL (reference sequence). V shed 0 bases and J shed 3 bases, with 6 bases lying between them. There are 14 residues in the CDR3. In nucleotides, the CDR3 is TGTGCCAGCAGCCAAGAGACCTTCTACAATGAGCAGTTCTTC. It yields the protein CASSQETFYNEQFF.

The gene calls are TRBV7-6 and TRBJ2-1, with D maybe TRBD2 (7 bases). Germline lookup yields CDR1 SGHVS and CDR2 FNYEAQ. Trimming took off 2 bases at V and 4 bases at J, with 21 bases between the two ends. The CDR3 extends over 18 amino acids. The chain's CDR3 is CASSLRGAQTGGYNEQFF. CDR3 in DNA: TGTGCCAGCAGCTTACGGGGGGCACAAACAGGCGGTTACAATGAGCAGTTCTTC.

The rearrangement joins TRBV7-9 to TRBJ1-2, with no clear D. The CDR3 is 14 amino acids. The V gene's germline CDR1 is SEHNR and CDR2 FQNEAQ (reference sequence). V dropped 5 bases and J dropped 2 bases, with 12 bases sitting between them. In DNA form, the CDR3 reads TGTGCCAGCAGCCAGAGGGCCCAGAACTATGGCTACACCTTC. Its translation is CASSQRAQNYGYTF. The variable domain in full, completed from reference TRBV7-9 and TRBJ1-2, reads DTGVSQNPRHKITKRGQNVTFRCDPISEHNRLYWYRQTLGQGPEFLTYFQNEAQLEKSRLLSDRFSAERPKGSFSTLEIQRTEQGDSAMYLCASSQRAQNYGYTFGSGTRLTVV.

The chain is built from TRBV7-6 and TRBJ1-1; the D is unclear. This CDR3 contains 14 residues. Trimming removed 9 bases from V and 0 bases from J, with 14 bases in between. The V gene's germline CDR1 is SGHVS and CDR2 FNYEAQ. CDR3 in DNA: TGTGCCAGTTCGAGGATCGGGATGAACACTGAAGCTTTCTTT. Translation: CASSRIGMNTEAFF.

The CDR3 spells CASSDPLRFQETQYF. The CDR3 nucleotides are TGTGCCAGCAGTGACCCCCTCAGGTTCCAAGAGACCCAGTACTTC. The chain employs TRBV25-1 and TRBJ2-5; D gene unclear. In germline, CDR1 is MGHDK, CDR2 SYGVNS. CDR3 length: 15 residues. V dropped 3 bases and J dropped 1 base, with 12 bases sitting between them.

The gene calls are TRBV30 and TRBJ2-7, with D unresolved. The CDR3 is made up of 13 amino acids. The V end lost 2 bases, the J end lost 5 bases, and 13 bases lay between the germline ends. Germline V gives CDR1 GTSNPN, CDR2 SVGIG (reference sequence). CDR3 sequence reads: CAWSSREGHEQYF. CDR3 coding DNA: TGTGCCTGGAGTTCCCGAGAAGGGCACGAGCAGTACTTC.

In regard to this clone: Germline is not matched at one junction end, which may reflect a read error. The rearrangement uses TRBV7-7 and TRBJ2-3; 7 nucleotides line up with TRBD2. CDR3 size: 16 residues. The V gene's germline CDR1 is SSHAT and CDR2 FNYEAQ (reference sequence). The CDR3 nucleotides read TGTGCTAGCAGCCCCCTAGGCGGGAGTCGGACAGATACGCAGTATTTT. Protein product: CASSPLGGSRTDTQYF.

V usage is TRBV29-1 and J usage is TRBJ2-3, with TRBD1 matching 7 bases. In germline, CDR1 is SQVTM, CDR2 ANQGSEA. V lost 6 bases and J lost 1; bases outside the gene matches: 7. There are 14 residues in the CDR3. CDR3 sequence (DNA): TGCAGCGTCGCCGGACAGGAAGGCACAGATACGCAGTATTTT. Translating it yields CSVAGQEGTDTQYF.

The chain employs TRBV5-4 and TRBJ2-5; 9 positions agree with TRBD2. With V trimmed by 1 base and J by 10 bases, 8 bases remained unmatched. Looked up from germline, CDR1 is SGHNT and CDR2 is YYREEE (reference sequence). The CDR3 consists of 14 residues. In nucleotides, the CDR3 is TGTGCCAGCAGCTTGCAGGGGTATAGCGGGGGCCAGTACTTC. Amino acids: CASSLQGYSGGQYF.

CDR3 sequence reads: CASSESARLAWGVEQFF. The CDR3 DNA reads TGTGCCAGCAGTGAGTCGGCCCGTCTAGCTTGGGGGGTGGAGCAGTTCTTC. V usage is TRBV2 and J usage is TRBJ2-1, with TRBD2 as a possible D gene (6 bases). Trimming took 3 bases from V and 10 from J, leaving 25 bases between them. The CDR3 runs to 17 residues. CDR1 SNHLY and CDR2 FYNNEI come from the germline V gene. Drawing the rest from reference TRBV2 and TRBJ2-1, the complete variable domain is EPEVTQTPSHQVTQMGQEVILRCVPISNHLYFYWYRQILGQKVEFLVSFYNNEISEKSEIFDDQFSVERPDGSNFTLKIRSTKLEDSAMYFCASSESARLAWGVEQFFGPGTRLTVL.

V is TRBV9 and J is TRBJ2-1; D not resolved. The CDR3 has 15 amino acids. V shed 0 bases and J shed 1 base, with 8 bases lying between them. Germline assignment: CDR1 SGDLS and CDR2 YYNGEE. CDR3 bases: TGTGCCAGCAGCGTAGTTCCCGGGTCCTACAATGAGCAGTTCTTC. It translates to CASSVVPGSYNEQFF.